These T cell receptor beta chains were read from a single sample in a study of human T cells and chemical hapten exposure. A single record per CDR3 protein comes from TCRdb applying MiXCR to the RACE reads. This table has 82,000 or so distinct CDR3 sequences, over 10% appearing once. The sequenced sample was whole blood, obtained in connection with sensitization to the hapten diphenylcyclopropenone (DPC). The receptor set was obtained from a woman aged 45-65 years with alopecia areata. Some clones in this sample may be carry-over from other donors' samples. Both conserved end residues are part of each CDR3. The order of the fields is CDR3 protein, CDR3 DNA, clone size, CDR3 length, V gene, J gene, D gene. The D gene is left open where the match is weak. Clone size appears in some rows only: once, few, many, or a class for an expanded clone.

CDR3aa: CASGDEQYF
CDR3nt: TGTGCCAGCGGAGACGAGCAGTACTTC
abundance: -
len: 9
v_gene: TRBV28
j_gene: TRBJ2-7
d_gene: -

CDR3aa: CSVDGWGIQETQYF
CDR3nt: TGCAGCGTTGATGGTTGGGGAATCCAAGAGACCCAGTACTTC
abundance: few
len: 14
v_gene: TRBV29-1
j_gene: TRBJ2-5
d_gene: -

CDR3aa: CSARDSRGEDYGYTF
CDR3nt: TGCAGTGCTAGAGATTCACGAGGGGAGGACTATGGCTACACCTTC
abundance: few
len: 15
v_gene: TRBV20-1
j_gene: TRBJ1-2
d_gene: -

CDR3aa: CASSSGQGATEAFF
CDR3nt: TGTGCCAGCAGCTCGGGACAGGGGGCAACTGAAGCTTTCTTT
abundance: many
len: 14
v_gene: TRBV9
j_gene: TRBJ1-1
d_gene: TRBD1

CDR3aa: CASSRTGDPLSGTYEQYF
CDR3nt: TGTGCCAGCAGCCGAACAGGGGATCCGCTTAGCGGAACCTACGAGCAGTACTTC
abundance: many
len: 18
v_gene: TRBV11-2
j_gene: TRBJ2-7
d_gene: -

CDR3aa: CSASFNIQYF
CDR3nt: TGCAGTGCAAGTTTTAACATTCAGTACTTC
abundance: -
len: 10
v_gene: TRBV20-1
j_gene: TRBJ2-4
d_gene: -

CDR3aa: CASSPSVTEAFF
CDR3nt: TGTGCCAGCTCACCGAGTGTCACTGAAGCTTTCTTT
abundance: -
len: 12
v_gene: TRBV18
j_gene: TRBJ1-1
d_gene: -

CDR3aa: CASSPLAGLFNEQFF
CDR3nt: TGTGCCAGCAGTCCCCTAGCGGGACTATTTAATGAGCAGTTCTTC
abundance: many
len: 15
v_gene: TRBV6-6
j_gene: TRBJ2-1
d_gene: TRBD2

CDR3aa: CASSPEGGVNEQYF
CDR3nt: TGTGCCAGCAGTCCCGAGGGGGGCGTGAACGAGCAGTACTTC
abundance: -
len: 14
v_gene: TRBV12-3/TRBV12-4
j_gene: TRBJ2-7
d_gene: -

CDR3aa: CASSLGHPSGANVLTF
CDR3nt: TGTGCCAGCAGTTTAGGGCACCCCTCTGGGGCCAACGTCCTGACTTTC
abundance: -
len: 16
v_gene: TRBV12-3/TRBV12-4
j_gene: TRBJ2-6
d_gene: -

CDR3aa: CASRGLADYNEQFF
CDR3nt: TGCGCCAGCAGAGGACTAGCGGACTACAATGAGCAGTTCTTC
abundance: many
len: 14
v_gene: TRBV10-2
j_gene: TRBJ2-1
d_gene: TRBD2

CDR3aa: CASSAGLDNEQFF
CDR3nt: TGTGCCAGCAGCGCCGGACTAGACAATGAGCAGTTCTTC
abundance: -
len: 13
v_gene: TRBV9
j_gene: TRBJ2-1
d_gene: TRBD2

CDR3aa: CSVWTGARAFF
CDR3nt: TGCAGTGTCTGGACAGGGGCAAGAGCTTTCTTT
abundance: many
len: 11
v_gene: TRBV20-1
j_gene: TRBJ1-1
d_gene: TRBD1

CDR3aa: CASSMNTEAFF
CDR3nt: TGTGCCAGCAGCATGAACACTGAAGCTTTCTTT
abundance: many
len: 11
v_gene: TRBV11-2
j_gene: TRBJ1-1
d_gene: -

CDR3aa: CASSHGTDYNSPLHF
CDR3nt: TGTGCCAGCAGCCACGGGACAGACTATAATTCACCCCTCCACTTT
abundance: few
len: 15
v_gene: TRBV3-1
j_gene: TRBJ1-6
d_gene: TRBD1

CDR3aa: CASSPGALDTEAFF
CDR3nt: TGTGCCAGCTCACCGGGCGCGTTGGACACTGAAGCTTTCTTT
abundance: -
len: 14
v_gene: TRBV18
j_gene: TRBJ1-1
d_gene: -

CDR3aa: CASSQDAGTEQFF
CDR3nt: TGTGCCAGCAGCCAAGATGCGGGGACTGAGCAGTTCTTC
abundance: many
len: 13
v_gene: TRBV4-2
j_gene: TRBJ2-1
d_gene: -

CDR3aa: CASSDFGGSYNEQFF
CDR3nt: TGTGCCAGTAGTGATTTTGGGGGATCCTACAATGAGCAGTTCTTC
abundance: many
len: 15
v_gene: TRBV19
j_gene: TRBJ2-1
d_gene: -

CDR3aa: CASRKNPGLAGGGTSYEQYF
CDR3nt: TGCGCCAGCAGGAAGAATCCGGGACTAGCGGGAGGTGGGACTTCCTACGAGCAGTACTTC
abundance: many
len: 20
v_gene: TRBV5-1
j_gene: TRBJ2-7
d_gene: TRBD2

CDR3aa: CSVAGVTNYEQYF
CDR3nt: TGCAGCGTTGCTGGGGTTACCAACTACGAGCAGTACTTC
abundance: many
len: 13
v_gene: TRBV29-1
j_gene: TRBJ2-7
d_gene: -

CDR3aa: CASTDRGDTEAFF
CDR3nt: TGTGCCAGTACAGACAGGGGAGACACTGAAGCTTTCTTT
abundance: -
len: 13
v_gene: TRBV6-1
j_gene: TRBJ1-1
d_gene: TRBD1

CDR3aa: CASSNGYYEQYF
CDR3nt: TGTGCCAGCAGTAACGGATACTACGAGCAGTACTTC
abundance: many
len: 12
v_gene: TRBV6-2/TRBV6-3
j_gene: TRBJ2-7
d_gene: -

CDR3aa: CSARPMLVPYEQYF
CDR3nt: TGCAGTGCTAGGCCGATGTTGGTCCCCTACGAGCAGTACTTC
abundance: few
len: 14
v_gene: TRBV20-1
j_gene: TRBJ2-7
d_gene: -

CDR3aa: CAISDRGDSNQPQHF
CDR3nt: TGTGCCATCAGTGATCGAGGGGATAGCAATCAGCCCCAGCATTTT
abundance: -
len: 15
v_gene: TRBV10-3
j_gene: TRBJ1-5
d_gene: -

CDR3aa: CASRVYRDTEAFF
CDR3nt: TGTGCCAGCAGGGTATACAGGGACACTGAAGCTTTCTTT
abundance: -
len: 13
v_gene: TRBV27
j_gene: TRBJ1-1
d_gene: -

CDR3aa: CASRESNQPQHF
CDR3nt: TGTGCCAGTAGGGAGAGCAATCAGCCCCAGCATTTT
abundance: many
len: 12
v_gene: TRBV19
j_gene: TRBJ1-5
d_gene: -

CDR3aa: CASSLMPGGQNIQYF
CDR3nt: TGCGCCAGCAGCTTAATGCCGGGGGGCCAAAACATTCAGTACTTC
abundance: many
len: 15
v_gene: TRBV5-1
j_gene: TRBJ2-4
d_gene: -

CDR3aa: CASSPSGARYQETQYF
CDR3nt: TGTGCCAGCAGCCCCTCAGGGGCAAGGTACCAAGAGACCCAGTACTTC
abundance: -
len: 16
v_gene: TRBV7-2
j_gene: TRBJ2-5
d_gene: -

CDR3aa: CASSLEEEWTEAFF
CDR3nt: TGTGCCAGCAGCTTAGAGGAGGAATGGACTGAAGCTTTCTTT
abundance: many
len: 14
v_gene: TRBV7-9
j_gene: TRBJ1-1
d_gene: -

CDR3aa: CASSIRTAQETQYF
CDR3nt: TGTGCCAGCAGCATCCGGACAGCCCAAGAGACCCAGTACTTC
abundance: many
len: 14
v_gene: TRBV5-5
j_gene: TRBJ2-5
d_gene: -

CDR3aa: CSARGQGAYEQYF
CDR3nt: TGCAGTGCTAGAGGACAGGGGGCCTACGAGCAGTACTTC
abundance: many
len: 13
v_gene: TRBV20-1
j_gene: TRBJ2-7
d_gene: TRBD1